This T cell receptor beta chain was sequenced during a study of blood T cell repertoires in COVID-19. Study-level background: From the United States, Italy and Spain came samples of acute and convalescent COVID-19. The analysed material was cDNA or gDNA that came from T cells, B-cell-depleted T cells, or PBMCs.

As processed by the authors: Researchers report that nucleated cell counts were estimated from reference gene primer amplification. Produced via immunoSEQ multiplex PCR; TCRdb's table is partial and in-frame only. From that table come the V and J calls and clone size; the DNA was used to work out D and trimming. The sample shows about 280,000 clones, roughly 87% of them seen only once. The TCR comes from a human donor in a cohort sampled during active COVID-19. The sample comprised peripheral blood.

In nucleotides, the CDR3 is TGTGCCAGCGGAAAGAAAGCGGGGAGCACAGATACGCAGTATTTT. Its translation is CASGKKAGSTDTQYF. The chain is built from TRBV11-2 and TRBJ2-3; 7 nucleotides agree with TRBD2. Looked up from germline, CDR1 is SGHAT and CDR2 is FQNNGV. The CDR3 is 15 amino acids. V shed 8 bases and J 0 bases; nucleotides not matched to a gene: 8. Combining the CDR3 with reference TRBV11-2 and TRBJ2-3 gives the whole variable domain EAGVAQSPRYKIIEKRQSVAFWCNPISGHATLYWYQQILGQGPKLLIQFQNNGVVDDSQLPKDRFSAERLKGVDSTLKIQPAKLEDSAVYLCASGKKAGSTDTQYFGPGTRLTVL.